This entry describes one T cell receptor (beta chain). Its recognized antigen is unknown. Nothing much larger sits one base from this clone, and base qualities are not available. This entry is derived from a study of CD8 T cells in ankylosing spondylitis listed by TCRdb under 2017. About the investigation overall: To find TCR variants linked to disease, the study profiled T cell receptor beta repertoires in ankylosing spondylitis patients and healthy donors. In total, the full study cohort was made up of 85 to 140 healthy donors and 25 to 30 ankylosing spondylitis patients. Peripheral blood samples were taken, and synovial fluid was additionally collected from ankylosing spondylitis patients. What the study reported, not specific to this receptor: Blood from ankylosing spondylitis patients appeared to be characterized by a TCR beta motif composed of under 10 highly homologous amino acid variants. A CD8+ phenotype was shown by the disease-linked clones, which were found at relatively low frequencies in peripheral blood. Some of the motif variants had been reported before in the synovial fluid and blood of reactive arthritis patients, a finding that suggests common disease-initiation mechanisms. The disease-linked clones were reported to be significantly enriched in matched synovial fluid samples from ankylosing spondylitis patients.

The sequencer was an Illumina HiSeq 2500. Quantitative 5'-RACE with molecular barcodes was the method used to prepare the TCR beta libraries. As for the authors' bioinformatics: A new computational method based on a probabilistic model of VDJ rearrangement was used to identify disease-linked TCR variants. TCRdb trimmed public reads at Q25 via fastp, called clones via MiXCR and kept in-frame beta chains. Each entry merges the rows of one CDR3 protein and shows their most common DNA and genes. The V and J calls reflect TCRdb's pipeline rather than the authors' work. The sample contains some 330,000 distinct CDR3 sequences, around 7.6% of them found a single time. The ten largest clones represent more than 12% of the sample. CDR3 length: 12 amino acids, cysteine to phenylalanine. Here the CDR3 DNA is all that survives: 36 bases in frame from base 1. V is pared back by 10 bases and J by 6 bases, with 12 bases lying between the germline termini. In the germline V gene (reference sequence), CDR1 corresponds to MNHEY and CDR2 to SMNVEV.

The sequence derives from a male donor with ankylosing spondylitis. Material: blood, either unsorted or a sorted T cell fraction (not recorded which). The chain couples TRBV27 to TRBJ1-4; a weak D assignment points to TRBD1 (6 bases agree). The DNA reads TGTGCCACCCGGGACAAACATGAAAAACTGTTTTTT. The encoded protein is CATRDKHEKLFF.